The 8 T cell receptor beta chains reported below all come from one sample, sequenced in a study of cytomegalovirus exposure and HLA in healthy donors (dated by TCRdb to about 2017). Library construction relied on the immunoSEQ multiplex PCR assay. The multiplex PCR relied on a mix of 60 forward primers for TCR Vbeta segments and 13 reverse primers for TCR Jbeta segments. The table comes from immuneACCESS by way of TCRdb, which keeps in-frame sequences with V and J called. Part of the clones is missing from these tables; in studies checked, under half for an unresolved V gene and the rest for unknown reasons. A total of approximately 110,000 clones appear in this sample, roughly three quarters of them only once. The ten largest clones take up 5.6% of the sample. Sequencing used PBMCs. These TCRs come from a male donor in good health and CMV-seronegative.

The chain is built from TRBV19 and TRBJ1-1; D call uncertain. V lost 5 bases and J 2 bases, leaving 12 bases between the germline ends. In germline, CDR1 is LNHDA, CDR2 SQIVND (reference sequence). The CDR3 totals 14 residues. As DNA, the CDR3 is TGTGCCAGTAGTCACGCAGGTGCTAACACTGAAGCTTTCTTT. Its protein is CASSHAGANTEAFF.

Details on this clone: This sample includes further DNA sequences coding for the same CDR3. The V gene is TRBV9, the J gene TRBJ1-3; D not certain. Trimming stripped 0 bases from V and 2 bases from J, with 6 bases between. The germline CDR1 and CDR2 sequences are SGDLS and YYNGEE. CDR3 length equals 14 residues. CDR3 DNA sequence: TGTGCCAGCAGCGTAGCGGGGACTGGAAACACCATATATTTT. Its protein product is CASSVAGTGNTIYF.

This clone showed up just a few times. The chain has TRBV27 and TRBJ2-4; 7 nucleotides match TRBD1. Germline V gene lookup returns CDR1 MNHEY and CDR2 SMNVEV (reference sequence). This CDR3 is built from 16 residues. V shed 6 bases, J shed 6 bases, and the junction held 14 bases outside the gene matches. CDR3 region: CASSIGTTGLRNIQYF. CDR3 DNA: TGTGCCAGCAGCATTGGGACGACAGGGTTAAGAAACATTCAGTACTTC.

The chain uses TRBV25-1 and TRBJ2-3; D gene unclear. V lost 1 base to trimming and J lost 0 bases, with 8 bases between them. The CDR3 has 15 amino acids. CDR1 MGHDK and CDR2 SYGVNS come from the germline V gene. The CDR3 region is CASSESVRSTDTQYF. CDR3 DNA: TGTGCCAGCAGTGAATCAGTGCGGAGCACAGATACGCAGTATTTT.

The rearrangement uses TRBV19 and TRBJ1-4, with D unresolved. Germline CDR1 reads LNHDA; CDR2 reads SQIVND (reference sequence). CDR3 length: 14 residues. V was shortened by 4 bases and J by 8 bases, with 14 bases between the two germline ends. The CDR3 is CASSTGSRREKLFF. The DNA for the CDR3 is TGTGCCAGTAGTACGGGGAGTCGGAGAGAAAAACTGTTTTTT.

The chain carries TRBV5-6 and TRBJ2-5; tentatively, D is TRBD2 (6 bases). CDR3 length equals 16 residues. Germline CDR1 and CDR2: SGHDT and YYEEEE. V was shortened by 4 bases and J by 4 bases, with 20 bases between the two germline ends. CDR3 nucleotide sequence: TGTGCCAGCAGCCACCTCGGGACTGGATGGGGAGAGACCCAGTACTTC. Protein sequence: CASSHLGTGWGETQYF.

The rearrangement links TRBV11-2 to TRBJ2-1, with D perhaps matching TRBD2 (6 bases). CDR3 length: 16 residues. The V gene lost 5 bases and the J gene lost 8 bases, with 22 bases spanning the gap. The germline gives CDR1 SGHAT, CDR2 FQNNGV. CDR3 nucleotide sequence: TGTGCCAGCAGCCCCCGGCGGGGCGGGGTTCCTCATGAGCAGTTCTTC. It translates to CASSPRRGGVPHEQFF.

V is TRBV4-2 and J is TRBJ2-1; perhaps TRBD1 as D (5 bases). Trimming stripped 1 base from V and 8 bases from J, with 15 bases between. Germline-derived CDR1 and CDR2 are LGHNA and YNFKEQ. CDR3 length equals 15 residues. CDR3 DNA: TGTGCCAGCAGCCAAGTCATAGGGGTTGCCGATGAGCAGTTCTTC. Residues: CASSQVIGVADEQFF.